Listed here are 11 T cell receptor beta chains from one sample, sequenced in a study of blood T cell repertoires in COVID-19. Clones were read by immunoSEQ multiplex PCR, and TCRdb kept only the in-frame ones, dropping some. This table has a few hundred thousand clones, roughly 88% appearing once. The material sequenced was peripheral blood. These receptors were obtained from a woman aged 45-59 years with acute or convalescent COVID-19.

V is TRBV5-4 and J is TRBJ2-1; 7 nucleotides line up with TRBD2. V was pared by 4 bases and J by 1 base, with 8 bases of the junction left unmatched. The germline V gene encodes CDR1 SGHNT and CDR2 YYREEE (reference sequence). This CDR3 contains 16 residues. CDR3 DNA sequence: TGTGCCAGCAGCAAAGGTAGCGGGCGGTCCTACAATGAGCAGTTCTTC. Translating it yields CASSKGSGRSYNEQFF.

The chain carries TRBV5-1 and TRBJ2-5, with 7 bases lining up with TRBD1. Looked up from germline, CDR1 is SGHRS and CDR2 is YFSETQ. The CDR3 has 14 amino acids. V was clipped by 3 bases and J by 0 bases; unmatched bases: 2. The CDR3 DNA follows: TGCGCCAGCAGCTCGACAGGGAACCAAGAGACCCAGTACTTC. This gives the protein CASSSTGNQETQYF. The whole variable domain, remainder taken from reference TRBV5-1 and TRBJ2-5, is KAGVTQTPRYLIKTRGQQVTLSCSPISGHRSVSWYQQTPGQGLQFLFEYFSETQRNKGNFPGRFSGRQFSNSRSEMNVSTLELGDSALYLCASSSTGNQETQYFGPGTRLLVL.

The rearrangement uses TRBV9 and TRBJ2-7; TRBD1 might be the D (5 bases). CDR3 length: 14 amino acids. Germline CDR1 is SGDLS and CDR2 is YYNGEE. Trimming cost V 3 bases and J 0 bases, with 10 bases left between them. The CDR3 loop reads CASSDRNSSYEQYF. The CDR3 DNA follows: TGTGCCAGCAGCGACAGGAATAGCTCCTACGAGCAGTACTTC.

CDR3 protein: CASSARDRSTDTQYF. The CDR3 bases are TGCGCCAGCAGCGCCCGGGACAGGAGCACAGATACGCAGTATTTT. This chain joins TRBV4-1 and TRBJ2-3, with TRBD1 identical over 8 bases. The CDR3 runs 15 residues. Germline CDR1 MGHRA, CDR2 YSYEKL. V gave up 5 bases and J gave up 0 bases; unmatched junction bases: 4.

The gene calls are TRBV27 and TRBJ2-7, with 7 bases fitting TRBD2. The V gene end was trimmed by 7 bases and the J gene end by 5 bases; junction bases not matched to a gene: 8. The CDR3 consists of 13 residues. Germline CDR1 reads MNHEY; CDR2 reads SMNVEV (reference sequence). The CDR3 region has the DNA TGTGCCAGCAAAAGACGGGGAGGGGACGAGCAGTACTTC. The encoded protein is CASKRRGGDEQYF.

J is TRBJ1-2 and V is TRBV2; tentative D call: TRBD1 (5 bases). The CDR3 totals 13 residues. Germline CDR1 and CDR2: SNHLY and FYNNEI. V was pared by 2 bases and J by 5 bases, with 9 bases between. The CDR3 nucleotides read TGTGCCAGCAGTGAACAGGGTGGATATGGCTACACCTTC. This encodes CASSEQGGYGYTF.

V and J are TRBV24-1 and TRBJ2-7, with TRBD1 as a possible D gene (6 bases). V lost 3 bases, J lost 7 bases, and 18 bases lay in between. Germline V lookup: CDR1 KGHDR, CDR2 SFDVKD. The CDR3 runs to 15 residues. This chain's CDR3 is CATSDADRPTVEQYF. In DNA form, the CDR3 reads TGTGCCACCAGTGATGCGGACAGACCTACGGTGGAGCAGTACTTC.

CDR3 in amino acids: CASSPGQGGVGTEAFF. CDR3 nucleotide sequence: TGTGCCAGCAGCCCCGGACAGGGGGGGGTGGGGACTGAAGCTTTCTTT. This sequence joins TRBV6-2 or TRBV6-3 and TRBJ1-1, with 10 nucleotides matching TRBD1. V gave up 6 bases and J gave up 5 bases; unmatched junction bases: 12. Germline-derived CDR1 and CDR2 are MNHEY and SVGEGT. This CDR3 has 16 residues.

The CDR3 region is CASSPPRRQGQETQYF. CDR3 DNA: TGTGCCAGCAGCCCCCCCCGTCGACAGGGTCAAGAGACCCAGTACTTC. The gene calls are TRBV7-9 and TRBJ2-5; 7 nucleotides agree with TRBD1. Per the germline V gene, CDR1 is SEHNR and CDR2 is FQNEAQ (reference sequence). The CDR3 has 16 residues. The J segment lost 2 bases and the V segment lost 5 bases, leaving 11 bases of the junction unmatched.

The rearrangement joins TRBV9 to TRBJ2-4; D might be TRBD1 (5 bases). The CDR3 totals 15 residues. Trimming removed 4 bases from V and 7 bases from J, with 18 bases in between. Germline V CDR1 and CDR2: SGDLS, YYNGEE. In DNA, the CDR3 is TGTGCCAGCAGCCAACGTCAGGGTGGCTCCAACATTCAGTACTTC. This codes for CASSQRQGGSNIQYF.

CDR3 in DNA: TGTGCCAGCGCGACAATCCACCTAAATGAGCAGTTCTTC. It translates to CASATIHLNEQFF. The genes are TRBV27 and TRBJ2-1; D gene uncertain. V was shortened by 8 bases and J by 7 bases, with 15 bases between the two germline ends. CDR1 is MNHEY, CDR2 SMNVEV, per germline (reference sequence). The CDR3 runs 13 residues.